The 30 T cell receptor beta chains below come from one sample, sequenced in a study of blood T cell repertoires in COVID-19. Sequencing used immunoSEQ multiplex PCR; TCRdb keeps in-frame clones, though not all of them. The top ten hold 6.5% to 8.5% of the sample, which has roughly 220,000 clones, about four fifths seen once. The sequencing sample was made of peripheral blood. These receptors were taken from a woman older than 75 with COVID-19, enrolled during active disease.

This clone was seen a handful of times. The rearrangement links TRBV7-3 to TRBJ1-1, with D perhaps matching TRBD1 (5 bases). Trimming removed 0 bases from V and 4 bases from J, with 12 bases in between. CDR3 size: 15 residues. Germline values: CDR1 SGHTA, CDR2 FQGTGA. DNA of the CDR3: TGTGCCAGCAGCTTAACTCCACAGGCGCGCACTGAAGCTTTCTTT. Amino acid sequence: CASSLTPQARTEAFF.

This chain connects TRBV2 to TRBJ1-1, with TRBD1 matching over 9 bases. The CDR3 has 14 amino acids. The J segment lost 4 bases and the V segment lost 7 bases, leaving 7 bases of the junction unmatched. CDR1 and CDR2 from the germline V gene are SNHLY and FYNNEI. CDR3 residues: CASKGQGASTEAFF. In DNA form, the CDR3 reads TGTGCCAGCAAGGGACAGGGTGCGTCCACTGAAGCTTTCTTT.

The chain recombines TRBV5-1 with TRBJ2-5; TRBD2 is a possible D gene (6 bases). Trimming took off 4 bases at V and 5 bases at J, with 18 bases between the two ends. Per germline, CDR1 SGHRS and CDR2 YFSETQ. The CDR3 sequence is 15 residues long. CDR3 residues: CASSSAGGMRETQYF. CDR3 sequence (DNA): TGCGCCAGCAGCAGCGCCGGGGGTATGCGGGAGACCCAGTACTTC.

This clone was observed a handful of times. The chain is built from TRBV6-6 and TRBJ2-2; tentatively, D is TRBD1 (6 bases). This CDR3 comprises 14 residues. Between the trimmed V and J ends, which lost 2 bases and 4 bases, there was a span of 8 bases. Germline CDR1 MNHNY, CDR2 SVGAGI (reference sequence). The CDR3 region is CASSYGQSTGELFF. CDR3 nucleotides: TGTGCCAGCAGTTACGGACAGTCCACCGGGGAGCTGTTTTTT.

This chain joins TRBV27 and TRBJ1-5; TRBD1 agrees at 10 bases. This CDR3 is 14 amino acids long. Per the germline V gene, CDR1 is MNHEY and CDR2 is SMNVEV (reference sequence). V gave up 8 bases and J gave up 7 bases; unmatched junction bases: 8. CDR3 sequence: CASGQGDISQPQHF. CDR3 sequence (DNA): TGTGCCAGCGGACAGGGGGATATATCGCAGCCCCAGCATTTT.

The V call is TRBV15, the J call TRBJ1-2, with 12 bases lining up with TRBD1. This CDR3 is 15 amino acids long. From germline, CDR1 is LNHNV and CDR2 YYDKDF (reference sequence). J gave up 5 bases and V 5 bases, and 6 bases lay outside the gene matches. The CDR3 sequence: CATSGRDRGQYGYTF. CDR3 bases: TGTGCCACCAGCGGCCGGGACAGGGGGCAATATGGCTACACCTTC.

The V and J genes are TRBV7-9 and TRBJ1-2; D remains unclear. CDR1 and CDR2 (germline): SEHNR, FQNEAQ (reference sequence). CDR3 length equals 14 residues. Trimming took off 3 bases at V and 1 base at J, with 9 bases between the two ends. CDR3 nucleotide sequence: TGTGCCAGCAGCTTTAACAACCTTAACTATGGCTACACCTTC. Translating it yields CASSFNNLNYGYTF.

The CDR3 DNA sequence: TGTGCCAGCAGCTTACTGGGGGGGAGAGAAGAGACCCAGTACTTC. As protein: CASSLLGGREETQYF. The chain uses TRBV7-3 and TRBJ2-5, with 7 bases identical to TRBD2. CDR1 is SGHTA and CDR2 is FQGTGA in the germline V gene. The CDR3 sequence is 15 residues long. Trimming took 2 bases from V and 3 from J; bases not matched to a gene: 6.

This clone came up a few times. The chain couples TRBV30 to TRBJ1-1, with no clear D. CDR1 and CDR2 (germline): GTSNPN, SVGIG (reference sequence). Deletions cut 3 bases from V and 5 bases from J, with 13 bases between. The CDR3 is made up of 13 amino acids. Here the CDR3 DNA reads TGTGCCTGGAGATCCGAAAGTCGGACTGAAGCTTTCTTT. It yields the protein CAWRSESRTEAFF. Based on the CDR3 plus reference TRBV30 and TRBJ1-1, the full variable domain is SQTIHQWPATLVQPVGSPLSLECTVEGTSNPNLYWYRQAAGRGLQLLFYSVGIGQISSEVPQNLSASRPQDRQFILSSKKLLLSDSGFYLCAWRSESRTEAFFGQGTRLTVV.

The V gene is TRBV25-1, the J gene TRBJ1-2; a weak D match, TRBD1 (6 bases). Deletions cut 3 bases from V and 4 bases from J, with 15 bases between. Germline-derived CDR1 and CDR2 are MGHDK and SYGVNS. The CDR3 is made up of 15 amino acids. The CDR3 DNA reads TGTGCCAGCAGTGAGCCTAACAGGGATCTCTATGGCTACACCTTC. Amino acid sequence: CASSEPNRDLYGYTF.

This sequence joins TRBV3-1 (or the pseudogene TRBV3-2) and TRBJ2-2; a possible D gene is TRBD2 (6 bases). CDR1 and CDR2 from the germline V gene are LGHDT and YNNKEL (reference sequence). The CDR3 is 17 residues long. Trimming pared 0 bases from V and 0 bases from J, leaving 11 bases between. The CDR3, as DNA: TGTGCCAGCAGCCAAGAACGGGGCGGGGCGAACACCGGGGAGCTGTTTTTT. This sequence encodes CASSQERGGANTGELFF.

This clone has just a few counts. V and J are TRBV6-1 and TRBJ1-1; D might be TRBD1 (5 bases). V was clipped by 4 bases and J by 1 base, with 16 bases between them. Germline loops: CDR1 MNHNS, CDR2 SASEGT. The CDR3 is 16 residues long. The CDR3 sequence: CASSGHGGGTNTEAFF. The CDR3 DNA is TGTGCCAGCAGTGGACATGGTGGGGGGACGAACACTGAAGCTTTCTTT.

The chain is built from TRBV12-5 and TRBJ2-3; 7 bases are a match to TRBD1. The germline V gene encodes CDR1 LGHNT and CDR2 FRNRAP. Trimming took 5 bases from V and 5 from J; bases not matched to a gene: 4. The CDR3 loop spans 13 amino acids. CDR3 in DNA: TGTGCTAGTGGTCCAAACAGGGGAGATACGCAGTATTTT. It specifies CASGPNRGDTQYF.

This chain connects TRBV3-1 (or the pseudogene TRBV3-2) to TRBJ2-1; D is ambiguous. This CDR3 is built from 17 residues. Germline CDR1 is LGHDT and CDR2 is YNNKEL (reference sequence). Trimming shortened V by 2 bases and J by 0 bases, and 14 bases separated the two germline ends. Written as DNA, the CDR3 is TGTGCCAGCAGCCAATCAGCGCAGCAGTACTCCTACAATGAGCAGTTCTTC. Translated, it gives CASSQSAQQYSYNEQFF.

The chain has TRBV5-1 and TRBJ2-3; D call uncertain. The ends were cut back, 3 bases at V and 0 bases at J, with 8 bases in the middle. The CDR3 has 14 residues. The V gene's germline CDR1 is SGHRS and CDR2 YFSETQ. This CDR3 is CASSYPTSTDTQYF. As DNA, the CDR3 is TGCGCCAGCAGCTACCCAACTAGCACAGATACGCAGTATTTT.

The genes are TRBV29-1 and TRBJ2-1; D may be TRBD1 (5 bases). The germline CDR1 and CDR2 sequences are SQVTM and ANQGSEA. The CDR3 is made up of 12 amino acids. The germline V and J ends were trimmed by 6 bases and 6 bases, with 12 bases remaining between them. The CDR3 DNA reads TGCAGCGTCTGGGTGACAGCCAATGAGCAGTTCTTC. Its translation: CSVWVTANEQFF.

The chain carries TRBV7-9 and TRBJ2-5, with 8 bases aligning to TRBD2. The V and J ends lost 3 bases and 5 bases, in that order; junction bases with no gene match: 14. In germline, CDR1 is SEHNR, CDR2 FQNEAQ (reference sequence). The CDR3 is made up of 17 amino acids. CDR3 sequence: CASSFERAGEVKETQYF. The CDR3 DNA is TGTGCCAGCAGCTTCGAGCGAGCGGGAGAGGTCAAGGAGACCCAGTACTTC. Full variable domain (rest looked up from reference TRBV7-9 and TRBJ2-5): DTGVSQNPRHKITKRGQNVTFRCDPISEHNRLYWYRQTLGQGPEFLTYFQNEAQLEKSRLLSDRFSAERPKGSFSTLEIQRTEQGDSAMYLCASSFERAGEVKETQYFGPGTRLLVL.

Only a few counts were recorded for this clone. V and J are TRBV30 and TRBJ1-1; TRBD1 matches at 7 bases. Trimming at V came to 3 bases and at J to 3 bases, leaving 10 bases not matched to a gene. Germline CDR1 reads GTSNPN; CDR2 reads SVGIG (reference sequence). The CDR3 has 15 amino acids. The CDR3 DNA is TGTGCCTGGAGCGGGCGAAGGGGGCGGGACACTGAAGCTTTCTTT. Amino acid sequence: CAWSGRRGRDTEAFF.

The chain links TRBV28 to TRBJ2-3, with TRBD2 as a possible D gene (6 bases). The CDR3 length is 15 residues. V lost 5 bases to trimming and J lost 0 bases, with 12 bases between them. Germline V gene data show CDR1 as MDHEN and CDR2 as SYDVKM. This CDR3 reads CASSPRGASTDTQYF. The CDR3 coding sequence is TGTGCCAGCAGTCCGCGGGGTGCTAGCACAGATACGCAGTATTTT.

This clone appeared once. This rearrangement joins TRBV6-5 to TRBJ2-5, with 13 bases lining up with TRBD2. CDR1 and CDR2 from the germline V gene are MNHEY and SVGAGI. The CDR3 is 14 amino acids. Unmatched junction bases numbered 5, after V lost 7 bases and J lost 6 bases. CDR3 nucleotide sequence: TGTGCCAGCAACCGACTAGCGGGGGGAAAGACCCAGTACTTC. Translated: CASNRLAGGKTQYF.

This sequence joins TRBV28 and TRBJ1-5; tentatively, D is TRBD1 (5 bases). The V gene lost 4 bases and the J gene lost 4 bases, with 14 bases spanning the gap. This CDR3 has 15 amino acids. Looked up from germline, CDR1 is MDHEN and CDR2 is SYDVKM. The CDR3 DNA reads as TGTGCCAGCAGTTCCGGAACGGGGGGAAATCAGCCCCAGCATTTT. Translated: CASSSGTGGNQPQHF. The complete variable domain, with remaining parts taken from reference TRBV28 and TRBJ1-5, reads DVKVTQSSRYLVKRTGEKVFLECVQDMDHENMFWYRQDPGLGLRLIYFSYDVKMKEKGDIPEGYSVSREKKERFSLILESASTNQTSMYLCASSSGTGGNQPQHFGDGTRLSIL.

This clone was observed once. CDR3 region: CASSLVAGTGTRIGQFF. The CDR3, as DNA: TGTGCCAGCAGCTTGGTCGCCGGGACAGGGACGAGAATAGGGCAGTTCTTC. The chain recombines TRBV5-5 with TRBJ2-1, with 9 positions matching TRBD1. With 0 bases clipped from V and 12 bases from J, the junction kept 16 bases outside the gene matches. The CDR3 contains 17 residues. Germline V lookup: CDR1 SGHKS, CDR2 YYEKEE (reference sequence).

The chain employs TRBV11-3 and TRBJ2-1, with 9 nucleotides matching TRBD1. Germline CDR1 reads SGHNT; CDR2 reads YENEEA. J lost 7 bases, V lost 8 bases, and 12 bases had no gene match. CDR3 length: 15 amino acids. CDR3 coding DNA: TGTGCCAGCGCCGGCGGGACAGGGACTAATAATGAGCAGTTCTTC. This translates into CASAGGTGTNNEQFF.

The chain has TRBV2 and TRBJ2-1, with D maybe TRBD2 (6 bases). V lost 7 bases to trimming and J lost 10 bases, with 17 bases between them. This CDR3 spans 13 amino acids. Germline CDR1 reads SNHLY; CDR2 reads FYNNEI. CDR3 protein: CASTGGTYGEQFF. The CDR3 region has the DNA TGTGCCAGCACCGGAGGGACGTACGGGGAGCAGTTCTTC.

V gene TRBV21-1 combines with J gene TRBJ1-6. TRBV21-1 is a pseudogene segment. The CDR3 covers 12 residues. The DNA for the CDR3 is TGTGCCAGCAGCAATACGGATTCACCCCTCCACTTT. Translated, it gives CASSNTDSPLHF.

The chain links TRBV6-5 to TRBJ2-1; 8 nucleotides align to TRBD2. This CDR3 has 13 amino acids. Germline trimming cut 7 bases from V and 10 bases from J; bases unmatched to any gene: 9. The germline gives CDR1 MNHEY, CDR2 SVGAGI. The CDR3 sequence: CASTKSGGYEQFF. CDR3 nucleotide sequence: TGTGCCAGCACAAAGAGCGGGGGTTACGAGCAGTTCTTC.

This sequence joins TRBV18 and TRBJ1-4; 11 bases line up with TRBD1. With V trimmed by 3 bases and J by 7 bases, 7 bases remained unmatched. The CDR3 contains 16 residues. Germline-derived CDR1 and CDR2 are KGHSH and LQKENI. The CDR3 DNA follows: TGTGCCAGCTCACCGGGGACAGGGGGAGCAGGTGAAAAACTGTTTTTT. This codes for CASSPGTGGAGEKLFF.

The CDR3 loop is CASSFWANTEAFF. The CDR3 nucleotides read TGTGCCAGCAGCTTCTGGGCGAACACTGAAGCTTTCTTT. The chain couples TRBV7-9 to TRBJ1-1, with D hard to call. The V end lost 3 bases, the J end lost 1 base, and 6 bases lay between the germline ends. This CDR3 has 13 amino acids. The germline gives CDR1 SEHNR, CDR2 FQNEAQ (reference sequence).

The chain recombines TRBV30 with TRBJ1-1; D is undetermined. There are 10 residues in the CDR3. Germline loops: CDR1 GTSNPN, CDR2 SVGIG (reference sequence). The CDR3 region is CVLSRVEAFF. CDR3 sequence (DNA): TGTGTACTGAGCCGGGTTGAAGCTTTCTTT.

The V and J genes are TRBV5-1 and TRBJ1-1, with D uncertain. The germline gives CDR1 SGHRS, CDR2 YFSETQ. This CDR3 is built from 15 residues. The V end lost 0 bases, the J end lost 4 bases, and 13 bases lay between the germline ends. This chain's CDR3 is CASSLDIRSGTEAFF. As DNA, the CDR3 is TGCGCCAGCAGCTTGGATATCCGGTCAGGCACTGAAGCTTTCTTT.